The sequence of this T cell receptor beta chain was determined in a study of T cell repertoires in cytomegalovirus infection. Study as a whole: Matching HLA type and CMV infection were both indicated by public TCR beta signatures.

TCRdb called the reads again in MiXCR, with one record for every CDR3 protein. In the table there are about 140,000 distinct CDR3 sequences, about 6.1% of which are singletons. The germline CDR1 and CDR2 sequences are SNHLY and FYNNEI. The CDR3 has 15 amino acids. V lost 2 bases, J lost 5 bases, and 14 bases lay in between. General observations from the study: The response measured ex vivo was dominated by TCR beta clonotypes (HLA-C-restricted and CMV-specific). Carriage of CMV together with the relevant HLA was identifiable through cumulative public TCR beta family frequency.

In its sample, this clonotype was seen a few times. Its matching antigen is unknown. The sample consisted of PBMCs. The V and J genes are TRBV2 and TRBJ2-3; no clear D. This clonotype was obtained from a human donor in good health (CMV status not recorded). Some clones in this sample may be carry-over from other donors' samples. CDR3 amino acids: CASSESSVTRDTQYF. CDR3 DNA sequence: TGTGCCAGCAGTGAAAGTTCGGTTACGAGAGATACGCAGTATTTT.